Each of the 21 T cell receptor beta chains below was sequenced from the same sample in a study of control samples from healthy donors and cancer patients. This table comes from immunoSEQ multiplex PCR, and its TCRdb copy is limited to in-frame clones, with some not included. The sample has roughly 120,000 clones; approximately 90% are singletons. Sequencing used blood. These receptors all come from a man aged 45-60 years in good health.

CDR3 loop: CASSLEGGAYYEQYF. In nucleotides, the CDR3 is TGTGCCAGCAGCTTAGAAGGGGGGGCGTATTACGAGCAGTACTTC. V usage is TRBV7-9 and J usage is TRBJ2-7; TRBD2 might be the D (7 bases). The CDR3 totals 15 residues. With 1 base removed from V and 4 bases from J, the gap between germline ends came to 14 bases. CDR1 and CDR2 (germline): SEHNR, FQNEAQ (reference sequence).

The chain links TRBV11-2 to TRBJ2-5; D may be TRBD1 (6 bases). The CDR3 length is 14 residues. The V and J ends lost 5 bases and 5 bases respectively, with 15 bases between them. CDR1 SGHAT and CDR2 FQNNGV come from the germline V gene. Written as DNA, the CDR3 is TGTGCCAGCAGCCTCGACAGGTTTTTTGAGACCCAGTACTTC. Its protein is CASSLDRFFETQYF.

The chain uses TRBV5-4 and TRBJ1-3, with D uncertain. Looked up from germline, CDR1 is SGHNT and CDR2 is YYREEE (reference sequence). The V gene lost 1 base and the J gene lost 5 bases, with 7 bases spanning the gap. The CDR3 loop spans 13 amino acids. CDR3 coding DNA: TGTGCCAGCAGCTTGTCGGGCAGAAACACCATATATTTT. The encoded protein is CASSLSGRNTIYF.

The chain employs TRBV28 and TRBJ2-7; TRBD2 is a possible D gene (6 bases). This CDR3 region has 16 residues. Trimming took off 3 bases at V and 0 bases at J, with 15 bases between the two ends. Per germline, CDR1 MDHEN and CDR2 SYDVKM. In nucleotides, the CDR3 is TGTGCCAGCAGTTTGTTCAATGCGGGAAACTCCTACGAGCAGTACTTC. Translating it yields CASSLFNAGNSYEQYF.

V and J are TRBV4-2 and TRBJ2-5; 13 bases are shared with TRBD2. V dropped 2 bases and J dropped 5; count of bases not matched to a gene: 5. This CDR3 spans 16 amino acids. Germline assignment: CDR1 LGHNA and CDR2 YNFKEQ. CDR3 amino acids: CASSQLLAGGDETQYF. The CDR3 DNA follows: TGTGCCAGCAGCCAACTACTAGCGGGGGGGGATGAGACCCAGTACTTC.

The chain combines TRBV7-9 with TRBJ1-2, with D tentatively TRBD1 (6 bases). With 4 bases removed from V and 0 bases from J, the gap between germline ends came to 9 bases. Germline V gene sequence: CDR1 SEHNR, CDR2 FQNEAQ (reference sequence). CDR3 length equals 14 residues. The CDR3 loop is CASSSRDTNYGYTF. The CDR3 DNA reads as TGTGCCAGCAGCTCCCGGGACACTAACTATGGCTACACCTTC.

The rearrangement joins TRBV5-5 to TRBJ1-6, with no clear D. Germline assignment: CDR1 SGHKS and CDR2 YYEKEE (reference sequence). Between the trimmed V and J ends, which lost 1 base and 0 bases, there was a span of 11 bases. CDR3 length: 17 residues. CDR3 sequence reads: CASSLTARGSYNSPLHF. DNA for the CDR3: TGTGCCAGCAGCTTGACAGCTCGAGGCTCCTATAATTCACCCCTCCACTTT.

This clone has only one observation. This sequence joins TRBV28 and TRBJ2-5; D is undetermined. The CDR3 spans 12 residues. From germline, CDR1 is MDHEN and CDR2 SYDVKM. Between the trimmed V and J ends, which lost 2 bases and 8 bases, there was a span of 9 bases. The CDR3 coding sequence is TGTGCCAGCAGTTTAGTAGGGTTTACCCAGTACTTC. Its protein is CASSLVGFTQYF.

The V gene is TRBV6-2 or TRBV6-3, the J gene TRBJ2-1; 11 nucleotides line up with TRBD2. This CDR3 region has 17 residues. From germline, CDR1 is MNHEY and CDR2 SVGEGT. J lost 10 bases, V lost 0 bases, and 11 bases had no gene match. The CDR3 DNA reads TGTGCCAGCAGTTACTCCCTGAGGCTAGCGGGGGGCCGAGAGCAGTTCTTC. It encodes CASSYSLRLAGGREQFF.

The chain carries TRBV2 and TRBJ2-2, with 8 bases identical to TRBD2. J gave up 0 bases and V 7 bases, and 7 bases lay outside the gene matches. Germline values: CDR1 SNHLY, CDR2 FYNNEI. The CDR3 totals 16 residues. Written as DNA, the CDR3 is TGTGCCAGCAAAGAAGGGACTAGGCCGAACACCGGGGAGCTGTTTTTT. It is translated as CASKEGTRPNTGELFF.

The chain combines TRBV7-9 with TRBJ2-7; 11 bases align to TRBD2. After removal of 5 bases from V and 3 bases from J, the junction contained 6 bases not matched to a gene. CDR3 length equals 15 residues. Germline V gives CDR1 SEHNR, CDR2 FQNEAQ (reference sequence). This CDR3 is CASSTQLAGGYEQYF. The CDR3 bases are TGTGCCAGCAGCACCCAGCTAGCGGGGGGCTACGAGCAGTACTTC.

The rearrangement uses TRBV24-1 and TRBJ2-2; TRBD1 matches at 8 bases. Trimming removed 10 bases from V and 2 bases from J; junction bases left unmatched: 11. The CDR3 is made up of 16 amino acids. CDR1 is KGHDR and CDR2 is SFDVKD in the germline V gene. CDR3 in amino acids: CATSLPGQVNTGELFF. CDR3 nucleotide sequence: TGTGCCACGAGCCTACCGGGACAGGTAAACACCGGGGAGCTGTTTTTT.

This chain joins TRBV4-1 and TRBJ2-7; the D gene is possibly TRBD2 (6 bases). This CDR3 is built from 16 residues. From germline, CDR1 is MGHRA and CDR2 YSYEKL. V dropped 0 bases and J dropped 4 bases, with 16 bases sitting between them. The CDR3 sequence: CASSQEEGRTHYEQYF. The CDR3 region has the DNA TGCGCCAGCAGCCAAGAGGAGGGTAGGACTCATTACGAGCAGTACTTC.

The CDR3 region is CALRTSGATDTQYF. The CDR3 DNA reads TGTGCCTTAAGGACTAGCGGGGCAACAGATACGCAGTATTTT. This chain links TRBV30 with TRBJ2-3; 12 bases align to TRBD2. Trimming took 7 bases from V and 3 from J; bases not matched to a gene: 5. There are 14 residues in the CDR3. Germline loops: CDR1 GTSNPN, CDR2 SVGIG (reference sequence).

The genes are TRBV19 and TRBJ1-1; D remains ambiguous. The V end was cut by 6 bases, the J end by 2 bases, with 7 bases between. Germline loops: CDR1 LNHDA, CDR2 SQIVND (reference sequence). The CDR3 contains 12 residues. CDR3 sequence: CASRTLNTEAFF. For the CDR3, the DNA is TGTGCCAGTAGGACCCTTAACACTGAAGCTTTCTTT.

CDR3 sequence: CASRRGSNQPQHF. The CDR3, as DNA: TGTGCCAGCAGGCGGGGGAGCAATCAGCCCCAGCATTTT. The chain carries TRBV6-5 and TRBJ1-5, with D tentatively TRBD1 (5 bases). The CDR3 contains 13 residues. Germline-derived CDR1 and CDR2 are MNHEY and SVGAGI. Trimming left V 6 bases short and J 1 base short, with 7 bases between.

The V gene is TRBV7-9, the J gene TRBJ2-1; 7 bases are shared with TRBD1. The CDR3 covers 16 residues. From germline, CDR1 is SEHNR and CDR2 FQNEAQ (reference sequence). The junction had 10 bases not matched to a gene; V was cut back by 5 bases and J by 3 bases. CDR3 protein: CASSHTDRDLYNEQFF. The CDR3 nucleotides read TGTGCCAGCAGCCACACCGACAGGGACCTCTACAATGAGCAGTTCTTC.

J is TRBJ2-7 and V is TRBV13, with 8 bases matching TRBD2. Germline loops: CDR1 PRHDT, CDR2 FYEKMQ (reference sequence). The CDR3 sequence is 14 residues long. The junction had 6 bases not matched to a gene; V was cut back by 5 bases and J by 3 bases. CDR3 sequence reads: CASSPRLASYEQYF. The CDR3 nucleotides read TGTGCCAGCAGCCCCAGACTAGCGAGCTACGAGCAGTACTTC. The full variable domain, rest sourced from reference TRBV13 and TRBJ2-7, is AAGVIQSPRHLIKEKRETATLKCYPIPRHDTVYWYQQGPGQDPQFLISFYEKMQSDKGSIPDRFSAQQFSDYHSELNMSSLELGDSALYFCASSPRLASYEQYFGPGTRLTVT.

CDR3 nucleotide sequence: TGTGCCAGCAGGTTGACAGGGGAGGGCTACAATGAGCAGTTCTTC. Protein: CASRLTGEGYNEQFF. This sequence joins TRBV6-6 and TRBJ2-1; D is perhaps TRBD1 (8 bases). This CDR3 comprises 15 residues. Per germline, CDR1 MNHNY and CDR2 SVGAGI (reference sequence). Trimming pared 6 bases from V and 3 bases from J, leaving 15 bases between.

This clone was recorded only once. The chain combines TRBV2 with TRBJ2-5, with TRBD2 matching over 9 bases. Looked up from germline, CDR1 is SNHLY and CDR2 is FYNNEI. This CDR3 comprises 14 residues. V was pared by 5 bases and J by 13 bases, with 14 bases of the junction left unmatched. CDR3: CASSSGGNPPRVYF. In DNA form, the CDR3 reads TGTGCCAGCAGTAGCGGGGGGAATCCTCCAAGAGTGTACTTC.

V gene TRBV5-3 combines with J gene TRBJ2-3, with unresolved D. TRBV5-3 is identified as an open reading frame with a role that is uncertain. V was pared by 2 bases and J by 6 bases, with 19 bases between. This CDR3 spans 16 amino acids. This CDR3 is CARSFFQIGRADTQYF. The DNA of the CDR3 is TGTGCCAGAAGCTTCTTCCAGATAGGACGTGCGGATACGCAGTATTTT.